This TCR beta chain appears in the sequencing data of a study of T cells in Graves' hyperthyroidism and ophthalmopathy. Study details: The initial diagnosis was the point when peripheral blood was collected, ahead of any treatment.

The CDR3 regions of TCR beta were amplified from RNA transcripts. The HTBI primer set was used in a first-round RT-PCR of the TCR CDR3. TCRdb re-derived calls from the multiplex PCR reads in MiXCR, one entry per CDR3 protein. The repertoire holds about 400,000 distinct CDR3 sequences, with 15% as singletons. Study outcomes and limitations: Researchers found most expanded thyroid clonotypes above 0.001 in blood as well. From stable hyperthyroidism, ophthalmopathy was set apart by a 13 V-J model.

With regard to this clonotype: No antigen is known for it.

CDR1 MNHNS and CDR2 SASEGT come from the germline V gene. V was pared by 8 bases and J by 4 bases, with 8 bases of the junction left unmatched. This CDR3 spans 14 amino acids. Source material: blood. The clonotype was recovered from a woman aged 55 to 70 with Graves' ophthalmopathy. The chain couples TRBV6-1 to TRBJ2-5; 9 bases align to TRBD1. The CDR3 here is CASDRGTGSETQYF. The CDR3 coding sequence is TGTGCCAGCGATCGCGGGACAGGGTCAGAGACCCAGTACTTC.